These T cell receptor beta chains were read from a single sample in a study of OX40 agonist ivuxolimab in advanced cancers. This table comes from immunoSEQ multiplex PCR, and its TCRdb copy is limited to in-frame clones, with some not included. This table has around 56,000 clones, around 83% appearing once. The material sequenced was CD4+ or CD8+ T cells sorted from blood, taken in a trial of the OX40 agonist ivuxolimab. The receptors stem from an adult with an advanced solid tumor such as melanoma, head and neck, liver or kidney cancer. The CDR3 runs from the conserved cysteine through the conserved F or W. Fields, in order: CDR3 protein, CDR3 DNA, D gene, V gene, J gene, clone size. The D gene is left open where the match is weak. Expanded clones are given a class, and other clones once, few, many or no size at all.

CASRGTLNSPLHF	TGTGCCAGCAGGGGTACCTTGAACTCACCCCTCCACTTT	.	TRBV11-2	TRBJ1-6	.
CASSLVQGAREQYF	TGTGCCAGCAGCTTAGTACAGGGGGCGCGAGAGCAGTACTTC	TRBD1	TRBV11-2	TRBJ2-7	.
CAWSPKGRTYEQYF	TGTGCCTGGAGCCCGAAGGGTAGAACCTACGAGCAGTACTTC	.	TRBV30	TRBJ2-7	.
CASSPLAGAKETQYF	TGTGCCAGTAGTCCGCTAGCGGGGGCTAAAGAGACCCAGTACTTC	TRBD2	TRBV19	TRBJ2-5	.
CASSFWGRAYQETQYF	TGTGCCAGCAGCTTTTGGGGGAGGGCGTACCAAGAGACCCAGTACTTC	TRBD2	TRBV5-4	TRBJ2-5	.
CASSEVYGYTF	TGTGCCAGCAGTGAGGTCTATGGCTACACCTTC	.	TRBV28	TRBJ1-2	.
CAISEPETGTGDTEAFF	TGTGCCATCAGTGAGCCGGAAACAGGGACGGGGGACACTGAAGCTTTCTTT	.	TRBV10-3	TRBJ1-1	.
CASSIGGTPLHEQYF	TGTGCCAGTAGTATAGGCGGGACACCTCTCCACGAGCAGTACTTC	.	TRBV19	TRBJ2-7	.
CASSTRPVSGNTIYF	TGTGCCAGTAGTACTCGACCCGTCTCTGGAAACACCATATATTTT	.	TRBV19	TRBJ1-3	.
CASSEASGSGNTIYF	TGTGCCAGCAGTGAAGCCTCCGGTTCTGGAAACACCATATATTTT	.	TRBV2	TRBJ1-3	.
CATQGQEIIYGYTF	TGTGCCACCCAAGGACAGGAGATTATCTATGGCTACACCTTC	TRBD1	TRBV6-1	TRBJ1-2	.
CASSAKAGRNSPLHF	TGTGCCAGCAGCGCAAAAGCAGGGCGGAATTCACCCCTCCACTTT	.	TRBV9	TRBJ1-6	once
CASSIQGANRGELFF	TGTGCCAGTAGTATACAGGGGGCGAATAGAGGGGAGCTGTTTTTT	TRBD1	TRBV19	TRBJ2-2	.
CASSAGNYNEQFF	TGTGCCAGCTCGGCAGGGAATTACAATGAGCAGTTCTTC	.	TRBV18	TRBJ2-1	.
CASSVGQGAGNTEAFF	TGTGCCAGCTCCGTGGGACAGGGGGCCGGGAACACTGAAGCTTTCTTT	TRBD1	TRBV18	TRBJ1-1	few
CASSDPSHTLYNEQFF	TGTGCCAGCAGTGACCCTAGCCACACCCTCTACAATGAGCAGTTCTTC	.	TRBV6-1	TRBJ2-1	.
CASGVTGSTDTQYF	TGTGCCAGCGGGGTGACAGGGAGCACAGATACGCAGTATTTT	TRBD1	TRBV6-1	TRBJ2-3	.
CASSVSGTTYNEQFF	TGTGCCAGCAGCGTTTCCGGGACTACCTACAATGAGCAGTTCTTC	TRBD2	TRBV9	TRBJ2-1	.
CASSMAGARNEQFF	TGTGCCAGTAGTATGGCGGGAGCGAGAAATGAGCAGTTCTTC	TRBD2	TRBV19	TRBJ2-1	.
CASSLDHYEQYF	TGCGCCAGCAGTCTGGACCACTACGAGCAGTACTTC	.	TRBV5-1	TRBJ2-7	.
CSVGTGVHNEQFF	TGCAGCGTTGGGACAGGTGTCCACAATGAGCAGTTCTTC	TRBD1	TRBV29-1	TRBJ2-1	.
CASSSLTRANYGYTF	TGTGCCAGCAGCTCCTTGACACGAGCTAACTATGGCTACACCTTC	.	TRBV5-5	TRBJ1-2	.
CASSDSGAQETQYF	TGTGCCAGCTCGGACTCTGGCGCACAAGAGACCCAGTACTTC	.	TRBV28	TRBJ2-5	.